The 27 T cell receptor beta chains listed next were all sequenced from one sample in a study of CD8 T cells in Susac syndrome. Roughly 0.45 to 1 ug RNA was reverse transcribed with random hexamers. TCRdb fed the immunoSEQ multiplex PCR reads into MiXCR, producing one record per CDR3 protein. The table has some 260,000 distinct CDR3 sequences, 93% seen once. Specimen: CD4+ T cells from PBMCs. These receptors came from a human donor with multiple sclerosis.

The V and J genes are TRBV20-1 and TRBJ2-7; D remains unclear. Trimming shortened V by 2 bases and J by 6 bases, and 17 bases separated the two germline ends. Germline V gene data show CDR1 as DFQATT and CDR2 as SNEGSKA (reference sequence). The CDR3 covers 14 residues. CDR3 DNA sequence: TGCAGTGCTAGACGGCCATCATCGTGGGGCGAGCAGTACTTC. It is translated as CSARRPSSWGEQYF.

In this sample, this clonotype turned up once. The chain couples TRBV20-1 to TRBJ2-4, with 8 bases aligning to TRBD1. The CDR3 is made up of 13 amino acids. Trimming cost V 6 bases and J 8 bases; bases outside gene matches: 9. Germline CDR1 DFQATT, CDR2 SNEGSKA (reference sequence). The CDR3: CSAKTGVSDIQYF. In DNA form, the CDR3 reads TGCAGTGCGAAGACAGGGGTGTCGGACATTCAGTACTTC.

The CDR3 DNA is TGCGCCAGCACCCCCGGGGACAATGAGCAGTTCTTC. It yields the protein CASTPGDNEQFF. This chain joins TRBV5-1 and TRBJ2-1, with D possibly TRBD2 on 5 matching bases. The V gene lost 6 bases and the J gene lost 5 bases, with 9 bases spanning the gap. Germline-derived CDR1 and CDR2 are SGHRS and YFSETQ. This CDR3 is built from 12 residues.

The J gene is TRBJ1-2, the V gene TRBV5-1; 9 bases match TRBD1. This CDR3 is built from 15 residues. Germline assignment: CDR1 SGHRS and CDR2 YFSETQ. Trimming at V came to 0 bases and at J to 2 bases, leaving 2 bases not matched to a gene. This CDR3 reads CASSLGDRANYGYTF. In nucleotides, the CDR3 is TGCGCCAGCAGCTTGGGGGACAGGGCCAACTATGGCTACACCTTC.

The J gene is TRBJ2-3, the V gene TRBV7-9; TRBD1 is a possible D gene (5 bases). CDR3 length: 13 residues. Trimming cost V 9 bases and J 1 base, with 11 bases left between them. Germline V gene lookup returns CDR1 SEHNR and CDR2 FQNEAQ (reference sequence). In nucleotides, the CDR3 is TGTGCCAGTCTAACAGGCGGCACAGATACGCAGTATTTT. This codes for CASLTGGTDTQYF.

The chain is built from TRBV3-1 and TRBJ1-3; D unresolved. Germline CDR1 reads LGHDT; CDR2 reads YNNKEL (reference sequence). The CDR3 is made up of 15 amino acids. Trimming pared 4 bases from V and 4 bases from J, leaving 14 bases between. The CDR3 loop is CASSRAEVWGNTIYF. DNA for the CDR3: TGTGCCAGCAGCCGAGCGGAAGTATGGGGAAACACCATATATTTT. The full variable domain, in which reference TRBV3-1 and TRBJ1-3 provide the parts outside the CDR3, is DTAVSQTPKYLVTQMGNDKSIKCEQNLGHDTMYWYKQDSKKFLKIMFSYNNKELIINETVPNRFSPKSPDKAHLNLHINSLELGDSAVYFCASSRAEVWGNTIYFGEGSWLTVV.

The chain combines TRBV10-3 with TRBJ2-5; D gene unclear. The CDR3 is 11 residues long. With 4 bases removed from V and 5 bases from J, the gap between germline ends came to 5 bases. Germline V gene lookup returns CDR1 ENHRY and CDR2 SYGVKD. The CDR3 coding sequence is TGTGCCATCAGTGGGGGTGAGACCCAGTACTTC. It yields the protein CAISGGETQYF.

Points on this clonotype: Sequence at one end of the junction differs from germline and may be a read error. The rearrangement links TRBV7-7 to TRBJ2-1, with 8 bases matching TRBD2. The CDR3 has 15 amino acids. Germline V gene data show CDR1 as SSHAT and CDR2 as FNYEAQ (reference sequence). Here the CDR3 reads CASSLGLAGGNEQFF. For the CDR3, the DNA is TGTGCTAGCAGCTTAGGGCTAGCGGGCGGTAATGAGCAGTTCTTC.

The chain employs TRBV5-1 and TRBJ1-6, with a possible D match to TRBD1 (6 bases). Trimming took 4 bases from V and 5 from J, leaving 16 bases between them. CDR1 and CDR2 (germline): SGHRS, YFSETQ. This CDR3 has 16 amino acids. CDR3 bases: TGCGCCAGCAGCACGGGACACTCCAAAAATAATTCACCCCTCCACTTT. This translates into CASSTGHSKNNSPLHF.

CDR3: CASSLGWRNEQFF. The CDR3 DNA follows: TGTGCCAGCAGCTTAGGGTGGAGAAATGAGCAGTTCTTC. The rearrangement uses TRBV7-2 and TRBJ2-1; D unclear. CDR1 and CDR2 (germline): SGHTA, FQGNSA. Trimming left V 1 base short and J 7 bases short, with 8 bases between. The CDR3 spans 13 residues. Complete variable domain (other parts from reference TRBV7-2 and TRBJ2-1): GAGVSQSPSNKVTEKGKDVELRCDPISGHTALYWYRQSLGQGLEFLIYFQGNSAPDKSGLPSDRFSAERTGGSVSTLTIQRTQQEDSAVYLCASSLGWRNEQFFGPGTRLTVL.

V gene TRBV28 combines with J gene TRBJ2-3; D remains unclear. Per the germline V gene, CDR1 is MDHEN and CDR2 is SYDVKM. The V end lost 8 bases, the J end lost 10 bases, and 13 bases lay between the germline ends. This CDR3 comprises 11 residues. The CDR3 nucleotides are TGTGCCAGCGCCGGGCTTGGGGCGCAGTATTTT. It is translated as CASAGLGAQYF.

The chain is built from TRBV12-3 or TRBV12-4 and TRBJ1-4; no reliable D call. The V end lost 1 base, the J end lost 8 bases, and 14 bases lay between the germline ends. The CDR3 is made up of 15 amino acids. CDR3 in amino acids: CASSLGPGVREKLFF. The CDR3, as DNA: TGTGCCAGCAGTTTAGGGCCCGGGGTACGGGAAAAACTGTTTTTT.

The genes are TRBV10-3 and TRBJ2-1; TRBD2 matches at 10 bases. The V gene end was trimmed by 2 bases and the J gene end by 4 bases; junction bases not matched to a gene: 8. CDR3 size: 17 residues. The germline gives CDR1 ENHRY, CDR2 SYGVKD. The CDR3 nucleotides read TGTGCCATCAGTGAGCCTAGCGGGAGAGGCGGTTACAATGAGCAGTTCTTC. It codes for CAISEPSGRGGYNEQFF.

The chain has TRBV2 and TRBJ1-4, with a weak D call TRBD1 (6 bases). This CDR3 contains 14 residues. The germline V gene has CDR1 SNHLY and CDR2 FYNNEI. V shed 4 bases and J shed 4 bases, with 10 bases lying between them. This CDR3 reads CASSVGAGNEKLFF. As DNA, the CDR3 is TGTGCCAGCAGTGTGGGGGCCGGTAATGAAAAACTGTTTTTT.

The CDR3, as DNA: TGTGCCAGCAGGTACGGGACAGGTGGGCGTTATCAGCCCCAGCATTTT. It encodes CASRYGTGGRYQPQHF. V is TRBV2 and J is TRBJ1-5, with 8 nucleotides matching TRBD1. The CDR3 runs 16 residues. Germline CDR1 SNHLY, CDR2 FYNNEI. Trimming cost V 6 bases and J 5 bases; bases outside gene matches: 12.

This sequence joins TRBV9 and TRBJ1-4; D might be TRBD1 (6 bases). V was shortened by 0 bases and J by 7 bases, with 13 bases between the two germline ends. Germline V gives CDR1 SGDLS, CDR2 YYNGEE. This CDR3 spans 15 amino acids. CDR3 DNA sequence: TGTGCCAGCAGCGTAGCTCCGGGGGGCGGTGAAAAACTGTTTTTT. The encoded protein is CASSVAPGGGEKLFF.

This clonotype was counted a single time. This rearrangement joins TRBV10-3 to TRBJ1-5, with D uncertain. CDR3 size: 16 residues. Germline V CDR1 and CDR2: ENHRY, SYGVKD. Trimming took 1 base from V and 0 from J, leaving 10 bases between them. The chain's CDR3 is CAISEYPQTSNQPQHF. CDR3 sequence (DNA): TGTGCCATCAGTGAGTACCCACAGACTAGCAATCAGCCCCAGCATTTT.

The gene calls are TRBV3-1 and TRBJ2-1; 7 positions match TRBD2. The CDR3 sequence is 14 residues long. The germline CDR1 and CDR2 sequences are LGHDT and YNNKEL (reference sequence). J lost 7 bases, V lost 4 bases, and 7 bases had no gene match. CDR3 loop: CASSRPWEGNEQFF. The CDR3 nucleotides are TGTGCCAGCAGCCGTCCGTGGGAGGGGAATGAGCAGTTCTTC.

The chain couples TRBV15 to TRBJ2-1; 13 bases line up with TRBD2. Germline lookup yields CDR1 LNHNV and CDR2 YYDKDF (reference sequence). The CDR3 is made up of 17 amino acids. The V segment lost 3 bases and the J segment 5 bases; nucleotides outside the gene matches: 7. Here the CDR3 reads CATSRALGLAGNNEQFF. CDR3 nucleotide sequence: TGTGCCACCAGCAGGGCACTGGGACTAGCGGGGAACAATGAGCAGTTCTTC.

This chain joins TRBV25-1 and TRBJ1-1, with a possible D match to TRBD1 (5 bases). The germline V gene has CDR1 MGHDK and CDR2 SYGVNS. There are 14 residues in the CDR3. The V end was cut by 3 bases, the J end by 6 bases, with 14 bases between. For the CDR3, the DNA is TGTGCCAGCAGTGACCCCTCCGACAGTTCTGAAGCTTTCTTT. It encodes CASSDPSDSSEAFF.

The DNA for the CDR3 is TGTGCCAGCAGCCAGGGGGTAGTGAGGACCGGGGAGCTGTTTTTT. It yields the protein CASSQGVVRTGELFF. This chain uses TRBV7-8 with TRBJ2-2; 7 bases fit TRBD1. Looked up from germline, CDR1 is SGHVS and CDR2 is FQNEAQ. CDR3 size: 15 residues. V lost 5 bases and J lost 5; bases outside the gene matches: 8.

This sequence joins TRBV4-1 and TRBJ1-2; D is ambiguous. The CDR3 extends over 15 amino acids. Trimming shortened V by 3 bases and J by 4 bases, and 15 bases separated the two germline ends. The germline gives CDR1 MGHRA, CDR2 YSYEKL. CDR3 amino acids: CASSHPPKGTYGYTF. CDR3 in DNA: TGCGCCAGCAGCCATCCACCGAAGGGTACCTATGGCTACACCTTC.

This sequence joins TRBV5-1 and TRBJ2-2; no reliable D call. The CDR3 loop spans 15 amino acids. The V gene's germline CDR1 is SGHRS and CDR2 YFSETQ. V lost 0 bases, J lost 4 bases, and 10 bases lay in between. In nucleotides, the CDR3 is TGCGCCAGCAGCTTGGGGCCAGAAGGCACCGGGGAGCTGTTTTTT. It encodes CASSLGPEGTGELFF.

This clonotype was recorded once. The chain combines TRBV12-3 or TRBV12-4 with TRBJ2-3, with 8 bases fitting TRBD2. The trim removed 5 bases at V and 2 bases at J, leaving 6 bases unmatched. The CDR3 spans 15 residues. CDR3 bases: TGTGCCAGCAGTGCGGGACTAGATACCACAGATACGCAGTATTTT. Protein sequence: CASSAGLDTTDTQYF.

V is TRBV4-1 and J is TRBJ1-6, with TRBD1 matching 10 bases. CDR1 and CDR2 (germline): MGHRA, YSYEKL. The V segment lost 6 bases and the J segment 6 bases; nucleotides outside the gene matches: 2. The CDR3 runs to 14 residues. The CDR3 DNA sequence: TGCGCCAGCAGTCGGGACAGGGGTAATTCACCCCTCCACTTT. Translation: CASSRDRGNSPLHF.

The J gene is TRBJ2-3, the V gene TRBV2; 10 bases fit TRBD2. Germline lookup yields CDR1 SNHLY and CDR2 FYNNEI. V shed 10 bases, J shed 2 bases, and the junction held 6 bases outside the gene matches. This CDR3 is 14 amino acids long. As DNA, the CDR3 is TGTGCCACTACACTAGCGGGGATCACAGATACGCAGTATTTT. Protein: CATTLAGITDTQYF.

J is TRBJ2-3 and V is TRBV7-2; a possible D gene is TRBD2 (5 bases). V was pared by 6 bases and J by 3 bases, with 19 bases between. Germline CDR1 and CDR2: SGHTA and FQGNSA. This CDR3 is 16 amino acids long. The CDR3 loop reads CASRLKLVTGTDTQYF. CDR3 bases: TGTGCCAGCAGGTTAAAGCTGGTGACGGGAACAGATACGCAGTATTTT.